Below, 27 T cell receptor beta chains from the same sample are listed, as sequenced in a study of T-cell reconstitution after alpha-beta-depleted transplantation in children. TCRbeta library construction was performed incorporating unique molecular identifiers. TCRdb independently ran MiXCR on the PCR reads; one entry per CDR3 protein. The repertoire holds a few hundred thousand distinct CDR3 sequences, with 10% to 15% as singletons. The source was PBMCs, mostly from graft donor cells, collected 360 days after TCRalphabeta/CD19-depleted stem cell transplant. These TCRs come from a male patient younger than 18 who had a stem cell transplant for acute myeloid leukemia, so the T cells may come from the graft donor.

In its sample, this clonotype was seen many times. The rearrangement links TRBV20-1 to TRBJ2-2, with 8 bases matching TRBD2. With 8 bases clipped from V and 4 bases from J, the junction kept 6 bases outside the gene matches. This CDR3 has 13 amino acids. Germline-derived CDR1 and CDR2 are DFQATT and SNEGSKA (reference sequence). CDR3 amino acids: CSPWAGGTGELFF. CDR3 coding DNA: TGCAGTCCTTGGGCGGGGGGCACCGGGGAGCTGTTTTTT.

V gene TRBV28 combines with J gene TRBJ2-7; TRBD2 matches at 11 bases. This CDR3 comprises 15 residues. Trimming at V came to 2 bases and at J to 4 bases, leaving 4 bases not matched to a gene. In germline, CDR1 is MDHEN, CDR2 SYDVKM. CDR3 amino acids: CASSLVPSGRYEQYF. Here the CDR3 DNA reads TGTGCCAGCAGTTTAGTCCCTAGCGGGAGGTACGAGCAGTACTTC.

In this sample, this clonotype turned up many times. The chain has TRBV28 and TRBJ2-7; D possibly corresponds to TRBD2 (6 bases). This CDR3 has 13 residues. Trimming pared 5 bases from V and 5 bases from J, leaving 13 bases between. CDR1 is MDHEN, CDR2 SYDVKM, per germline. This CDR3 reads CASSGGPRNEQYF. The CDR3 nucleotides read TGTGCCAGCAGTGGAGGGCCGAGGAACGAGCAGTACTTC.

This sequence joins TRBV12-3 or TRBV12-4 and TRBJ2-1; D unresolved. The CDR3 runs to 16 residues. The ends were cut back, 2 bases at V and 3 bases at J, with 14 bases in the middle. The CDR3: CASSLSSRYGYNEQFF. DNA for the CDR3: TGTGCCAGCAGTTTAAGTTCCAGGTATGGCTACAATGAGCAGTTCTTC.

The V gene is TRBV20-1, the J gene TRBJ1-3, with D perhaps matching TRBD1 (5 bases). The CDR3 is made up of 14 amino acids. With 5 bases removed from V and 2 bases from J, the gap between germline ends came to 13 bases. Germline V gene lookup returns CDR1 DFQATT and CDR2 SNEGSKA (reference sequence). The CDR3 spells CSAYPTATGNTIYF. DNA for the CDR3: TGCAGTGCTTACCCGACAGCGACTGGAAACACCATATATTTT.

This chain uses TRBV5-1 with TRBJ2-7; 9 bases fit TRBD1. CDR3 length: 13 amino acids. J gave up 3 bases and V 7 bases, and 5 bases lay outside the gene matches. Germline V gives CDR1 SGHRS, CDR2 YFSETQ. CDR3 coding DNA: TGCGCCAGCGGACAGGGGACCCTCTACGAGCAGTACTTC. Translation: CASGQGTLYEQYF.

This rearrangement joins TRBV12-3 or TRBV12-4 to TRBJ2-4, with a tentative D call TRBD2 (5 bases). With 6 bases removed from V and 3 bases from J, the gap between germline ends came to 18 bases. The CDR3 is made up of 16 amino acids. The CDR3 loop is CASRPGNRINKNIQYF. As DNA, the CDR3 is TGTGCCAGCAGGCCGGGGAACCGGATAAACAAAAACATTCAGTACTTC.

This clonotype was counted only a few times. This sequence joins TRBV28 and TRBJ2-3; 15 positions agree with TRBD2. Germline assignment: CDR1 MDHEN and CDR2 SYDVKM. With V trimmed by 8 bases and J by 1 base, 16 bases remained unmatched. This CDR3 spans 20 amino acids. CDR3 in DNA: TGTGCCAGCGAGGACCGGCACGGGACTAGCGGGAGGAGAGGCACAGATACGCAGTATTTT. It encodes CASEDRHGTSGRRGTDTQYF.

The sample holds one count of this clonotype. This rearrangement joins TRBV3-1 to TRBJ2-7; 7 bases are a match to TRBD1. The V gene end was trimmed by 6 bases and the J gene end by 6 bases; junction bases not matched to a gene: 8. CDR1 is LGHDT and CDR2 is YNNKEL in the germline V gene (reference sequence). The CDR3 consists of 13 residues. The CDR3, as DNA: TGTGCCAGCAGACAGGGGTCTGTTTTCGAGCAGTACTTC. Translation gives CASRQGSVFEQYF.

This clonotype was seen ten or more times. The chain is built from TRBV28 and TRBJ2-2, with D perhaps matching TRBD2 (6 bases). The CDR3 totals 16 residues. V lost 7 bases and J lost 3, with 18 bases in between. In germline, CDR1 is MDHEN, CDR2 SYDVKM. CDR3 in DNA: TGTGCCAGCATTAGCGCGCTCCGGGAGCACACCGGGGAGCTGTTTTTT. Amino acids: CASISALREHTGELFF.

This clonotype came up many times. This chain links TRBV29-1 with TRBJ2-6; D remains unclear. The germline V and J ends were trimmed by 1 base and 3 bases, with 10 bases remaining between them. Looked up from germline, CDR1 is SQVTM and CDR2 is ANQGSEA. The CDR3 length is 15 residues. This chain's CDR3 is CSVEAWWDGANVLTF. Here the CDR3 DNA reads TGCAGCGTTGAAGCATGGTGGGATGGGGCCAACGTCCTGACTTTC.

The chain employs TRBV29-1 and TRBJ2-7; 9 bases fit TRBD1. The CDR3 has 13 residues. The germline V gene has CDR1 SQVTM and CDR2 ANQGSEA. Trimming took 6 bases from V and 6 from J; bases not matched to a gene: 9. The DNA of the CDR3 is TGCAGCGTGTCCGGGACAGGGAAAGGCGAGCAGTACTTC. Its protein is CSVSGTGKGEQYF.

The chain uses TRBV7-9 and TRBJ2-5; no definite D call. Per germline, CDR1 SEHNR and CDR2 FQNEAQ (reference sequence). V was clipped by 2 bases and J by 4 bases, with 17 bases between them. This CDR3 contains 16 residues. CDR3 nucleotide sequence: TGTGCCAGCAGCTTAAACACATTTGTCTCGTCAGAGACCCAGTACTTC. It codes for CASSLNTFVSSETQYF. The full variable domain, in which reference TRBV7-9 and TRBJ2-5 provide the parts outside the CDR3, is DTGVSQNPRHKITKRGQNVTFRCDPISEHNRLYWYRQTLGQGPEFLTYFQNEAQLEKSRLLSDRFSAERPKGSFSTLEIQRTEQGDSAMYLCASSLNTFVSSETQYFGPGTRLLVL.

The chain combines TRBV7-9 with TRBJ2-4; 8 bases are shared with TRBD1. With 5 bases clipped from V and 11 bases from J, the junction kept 2 bases outside the gene matches. This CDR3 region has 11 residues. In germline, CDR1 is SEHNR, CDR2 FQNEAQ (reference sequence). In DNA form, the CDR3 reads TGTGCCAGCAGCCCGACAGGGGTTCAGTACTTC. Translation gives CASSPTGVQYF.

The table lists this clonotype with many counts. This sequence joins TRBV6-2 or TRBV6-3 and TRBJ2-3; 10 bases align to TRBD2. There are 17 residues in the CDR3. V lost 4 bases to trimming and J lost 4 bases; unmatched junction nucleotides: 11. From germline, CDR1 is MNHEY and CDR2 SVGEGT. The CDR3 sequence is CASSFRVLAGAADTQYF. CDR3 nucleotide sequence: TGTGCCAGCAGTTTCCGAGTGCTAGCGGGAGCCGCAGATACGCAGTATTTT.

This clonotype was detected only a few times. The rearrangement uses TRBV20-1 and TRBJ2-3; tentative D call: TRBD2 (6 bases). V was cut by 7 bases and J by 0 bases, with 14 bases left in between. The CDR3 loop spans 14 amino acids. Germline CDR1 reads DFQATT; CDR2 reads SNEGSKA (reference sequence). The CDR3 loop reads CSVILAHSTDTQYF. CDR3 DNA: TGCAGTGTTATCCTAGCGCATAGCACAGATACGCAGTATTTT.

V gene TRBV29-1 combines with J gene TRBJ2-1, with 10 bases lining up with TRBD1. V lost 8 bases, J lost 4 bases, and 5 bases stayed unmatched. The CDR3 extends over 13 amino acids. Germline V CDR1 and CDR2: SQVTM, ANQGSEA. The CDR3, as DNA: TGCAGCTCAAGGGACAGGGGTTACAATGAGCAGTTCTTC. Protein product: CSSRDRGYNEQFF.

This clonotype has more than one count but fewer than ten. The chain has TRBV20-1 and TRBJ2-2; TRBD2 aligns across 9 bases. This CDR3 contains 16 residues. The J segment lost 5 bases and the V segment lost 1 base, leaving 8 bases of the junction unmatched. Germline V CDR1 and CDR2: DFQATT, SNEGSKA (reference sequence). In nucleotides, the CDR3 is TGCAGTGCTAGAGCGGATAGCGGGAGTTTGACCGGGGAGCTGTTTTTT. This sequence encodes CSARADSGSLTGELFF.

The CDR3, as DNA: TGTGCCAGCATGGCCGGCTACAATGAGCAGTTCTTC. Translated: CASMAGYNEQFF. The J gene is TRBJ2-1, the V gene TRBV28; D not certain. The ends were cut back, 7 bases at V and 3 bases at J, with 7 bases in the middle. CDR3 size: 12 residues. The V gene's germline CDR1 is MDHEN and CDR2 SYDVKM.

The chain couples TRBV20-1 to TRBJ2-1; D remains unclear. V lost 1 base to trimming and J lost 0 bases, with 10 bases between them. Germline V lookup: CDR1 DFQATT, CDR2 SNEGSKA (reference sequence). CDR3 size: 15 residues. The CDR3, as DNA: TGCAGTGCTAGAGCTGGCCGGAGCTCCTACAATGAGCAGTTCTTC. Protein sequence: CSARAGRSSYNEQFF.

This rearrangement joins TRBV27 to TRBJ2-7, with a tentative D call TRBD2 (6 bases). CDR3 length: 15 residues. Between the trimmed V and J ends, which lost 1 base and 3 bases, there was a span of 13 bases. The germline V gene encodes CDR1 MNHEY and CDR2 SMNVEV (reference sequence). The CDR3 here is CASSLLGTRHYEQYF. For the CDR3, the DNA is TGTGCCAGCAGTTTATTAGGGACTCGACACTACGAGCAGTACTTC.

This chain connects TRBV11-1 to TRBJ2-3, with D unresolved. CDR1 is SGHAT, CDR2 FQDESV, per germline (reference sequence). The CDR3 spans 15 residues. The ends were cut back, 3 bases at V and 4 bases at J, with 14 bases in the middle. The chain's CDR3 is CASSLGKSSADTQYF. The CDR3 DNA follows: TGTGCCAGCAGCTTGGGGAAATCCTCGGCAGATACGCAGTATTTT.

The J gene is TRBJ2-1, the V gene TRBV4-2, with 16 nucleotides matching TRBD2. From germline, CDR1 is LGHNA and CDR2 YNFKEQ. This CDR3 spans 18 amino acids. V shed 1 base and J 9 bases; nucleotides not matched to a gene: 9. The CDR3 sequence is CASSQVGLAGGYAGEQFF. The DNA of the CDR3 is TGTGCCAGCAGCCAAGTGGGACTAGCGGGAGGGTATGCGGGTGAGCAGTTCTTC.

There are a few counts of this clonotype. The chain has TRBV7-6 and TRBJ1-1, with 8 bases lining up with TRBD1. Looked up from germline, CDR1 is SGHVS and CDR2 is FNYEAQ. The V gene end was trimmed by 5 bases and the J gene end by 11 bases; junction bases not matched to a gene: 10. CDR3 length equals 13 residues. The CDR3 loop reads CASSPEDRVGAFF. As DNA, the CDR3 is TGTGCCAGCAGCCCGGAGGACAGGGTAGGTGCTTTCTTT.

The chain has TRBV27 and TRBJ1-2, with D tentatively TRBD1 (5 bases). V lost 8 bases to trimming and J lost 4 bases, with 17 bases between them. The germline V gene encodes CDR1 MNHEY and CDR2 SMNVEV (reference sequence). The length of the CDR3 is 14 residues. The CDR3 region has the DNA TGTGCCAGCGCAGGGAGGGGCTACGGCTATGGCTACACCTTC. Translating gives CASAGRGYGYGYTF.

This clonotype has more than one count but fewer than ten. The rearrangement links TRBV3-1 to TRBJ2-1; either TRBD1 or TRBD2 may fit D (5 bases each). Looked up from germline, CDR1 is LGHDT and CDR2 is YNNKEL (reference sequence). The CDR3 is 17 amino acids. V lost 2 bases, J lost 8 bases, and 22 bases lay in between. CDR3 nucleotides: TGTGCCAGCAGCCAAAATCCGGGACCGCTTAAAATCTATGAGCAGTTCTTC. This gives the protein CASSQNPGPLKIYEQFF.

This clonotype was seen only a few times. The rearrangement joins TRBV28 to TRBJ2-7; either TRBD1 or TRBD2 may supply D (5 bases each). This CDR3 has 15 amino acids. Germline loops: CDR1 MDHEN, CDR2 SYDVKM. V was cut by 5 bases and J by 3 bases, with 17 bases left in between. The CDR3 here is CASSLPGRIDYEQYF. CDR3 DNA sequence: TGTGCCAGCAGTCTACCGGGACGCATCGACTACGAGCAGTACTTC.